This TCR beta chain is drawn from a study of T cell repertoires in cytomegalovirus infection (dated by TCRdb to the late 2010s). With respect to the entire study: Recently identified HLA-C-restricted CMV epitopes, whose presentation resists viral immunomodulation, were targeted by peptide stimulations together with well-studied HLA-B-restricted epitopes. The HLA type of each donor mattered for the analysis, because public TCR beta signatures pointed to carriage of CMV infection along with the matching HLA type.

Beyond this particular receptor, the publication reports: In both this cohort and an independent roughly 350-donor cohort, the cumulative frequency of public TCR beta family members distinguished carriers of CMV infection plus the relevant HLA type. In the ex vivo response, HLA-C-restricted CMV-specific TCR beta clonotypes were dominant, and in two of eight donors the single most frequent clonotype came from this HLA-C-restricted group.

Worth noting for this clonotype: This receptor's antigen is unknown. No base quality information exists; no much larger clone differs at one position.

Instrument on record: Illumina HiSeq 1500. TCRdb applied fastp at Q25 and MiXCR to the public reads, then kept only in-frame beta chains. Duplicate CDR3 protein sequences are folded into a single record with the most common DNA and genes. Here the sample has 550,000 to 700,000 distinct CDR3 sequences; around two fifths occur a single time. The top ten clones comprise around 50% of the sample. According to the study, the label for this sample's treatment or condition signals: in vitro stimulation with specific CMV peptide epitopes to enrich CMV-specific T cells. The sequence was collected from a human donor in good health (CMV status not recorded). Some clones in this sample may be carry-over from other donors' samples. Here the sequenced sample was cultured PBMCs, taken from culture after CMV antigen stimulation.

The CDR3 reads CASRTGTTSYNEQFF. DNA sequence: TGTGCCAGCAGGACCGGGACGACATCATACAATGAGCAGTTCTTC. Rearrangement joined TRBV7-8 to TRBJ2-1; the D gene could be TRBD1 or TRBD2, each one agreeing over 5 bases. V sheds 6 bases and J sheds 4 bases, leaving 16 bases between their ends. Taken from the germline V gene, the CDR1 and CDR2 loops are SGHVS and FQNEAQ. Including the terminal cysteine and phenylalanine, the CDR3 comprises 15 residues. Here the CDR3 DNA is all that survives: 45 bases in frame from base 1.